A single TCR beta chain is shown here with its context. CDR3 length equals 14 residues. Trimming took 3 bases from V and 1 from J, leaving 9 bases between them. The germline gives CDR1 MNHEY, CDR2 SMNVEV (reference sequence). This specimen belongs to a study of shared clonotypes between healthy human individuals. At the deep level, the assay was run. Sequencing was performed with immunoSEQ multiplex PCR; in TCRdb, only in-frame clones are kept and a portion is missing. This table holds about 1 million clones, 65% to 80% found once. The chain recombines TRBV27 with TRBJ1-1; perhaps TRBD1 as D (5 bases). The receptor comes from a man in his late teens or twenties in good health. The specimen sequenced was memory CD4+ T cells sorted from blood. Subset here: CD45RA-negative fraction. CDR3 DNA: TGTGCCAGCAGTTTGGGGCAGCCGAACACTGAAGCTTTCTTT. It encodes CASSLGQPNTEAFF.